Following are 25 T cell receptor beta chains from one sample sequenced in a study of cytomegalovirus exposure and HLA in healthy donors. Only in-frame clones appear in the TCRdb table, and some are missing; sequencing was by immunoSEQ multiplex PCR. The table records over 150,000 clones, about 79% of them present only once. Sample: PBMCs. The receptors stem from a woman aged 30 to 39 in good health and CMV-seropositive.

This clone was observed once. This chain links TRBV6-5 with TRBJ1-5; possibly TRBD1 for D (5 bases). Germline V gives CDR1 MNHEY, CDR2 SVGAGI. V was trimmed by 0 bases and J by 5 bases, leaving 8 bases between them. This CDR3 region has 14 residues. The CDR3: CASSYSGGDQPQHF. Written as DNA, the CDR3 is TGTGCCAGCAGTTACTCGGGGGGGGATCAGCCCCAGCATTTT.

The chain is built from TRBV27 and TRBJ2-7, with a weak D call TRBD1 (7 bases). The V end was cut by 5 bases, the J end by 3 bases, with 11 bases between. The germline gives CDR1 MNHEY, CDR2 SMNVEV (reference sequence). There are 13 residues in the CDR3. CDR3 protein: CASSPQGGYEQYF. CDR3 DNA sequence: TGTGCCAGCAGTCCCCAGGGGGGCTACGAGCAGTACTTC.

The chain joins TRBV9 to TRBJ2-2, with a possible D match to TRBD2 (6 bases). Per the germline V gene, CDR1 is SGDLS and CDR2 is YYNGEE. The CDR3 is 15 residues long. V dropped 0 bases and J dropped 7 bases, with 13 bases sitting between them. In DNA, the CDR3 is TGTGCCAGCAGCGTAGAGGGACTCCTAATCGGGGAGCTGTTTTTT. Its protein product is CASSVEGLLIGELFF. Full variable domain (remainder filled in from reference TRBV9 and TRBJ2-2): DSGVTQTPKHLITATGQRVTLRCSPRSGDLSVYWYQQSLDQGLQFLIQYYNGEERAKGNILERFSAQQFPDLHSELNLSSLELGDSALYFCASSVEGLLIGELFFGEGSRLTVL.

The chain combines TRBV27 with TRBJ2-7, with D hard to call. The germline V and J ends were trimmed by 3 bases and 2 bases, with 11 bases remaining between them. CDR3 length equals 14 residues. The germline V gene has CDR1 MNHEY and CDR2 SMNVEV (reference sequence). The CDR3 region has the DNA TGTGCCAGCAGTTTCTTACAGAAACCCTACGAGCAGTACTTC. It codes for CASSFLQKPYEQYF.

V and J are TRBV6-1 and TRBJ1-2, with D hard to call. The V gene lost 4 bases and the J gene lost 4 bases, with 10 bases spanning the gap. This CDR3 is 13 amino acids long. Germline CDR1 and CDR2: MNHNS and SASEGT. The CDR3 region is CASSGRGSYGYTF. CDR3 coding DNA: TGTGCCAGCAGTGGACGAGGGAGCTATGGCTACACCTTC.

The chain joins TRBV7-2 to TRBJ1-5; unclear D gene. V shed 3 bases and J shed 3 bases, with 9 bases lying between them. Germline CDR1 and CDR2: SGHTA and FQGNSA. The CDR3 is 14 amino acids. As DNA, the CDR3 is TGTGCCAGCAGCTTCTTGCAGGCCAATCAGCCCCAGCATTTT. Its translation: CASSFLQANQPQHF.

V gene TRBV2 combines with J gene TRBJ2-1; D is possibly TRBD2 (6 bases). This CDR3 is built from 14 residues. V was shortened by 10 bases and J by 2 bases, with 15 bases between the two germline ends. Germline CDR1 SNHLY, CDR2 FYNNEI. CDR3 amino acids: CATNTAGPYNEQFF. The CDR3 nucleotides are TGTGCCACCAATACGGCGGGACCCTACAATGAGCAGTTCTTC.

The chain uses TRBV2 and TRBJ2-7; a weak D match, TRBD1 (5 bases). V dropped 4 bases and J dropped 4 bases, with 8 bases sitting between them. The germline V gene has CDR1 SNHLY and CDR2 FYNNEI. CDR3 length equals 12 residues. The CDR3 DNA follows: TGTGCCAGCAGTGTGACAGAGTACGAGCAGTACTTC. It translates to CASSVTEYEQYF.

The J gene is TRBJ2-6, the V gene TRBV30; no reliable D call. CDR3 length equals 14 residues. Between the trimmed V and J ends, which lost 7 bases and 1 base, there was a span of 11 bases. Germline loops: CDR1 GTSNPN, CDR2 SVGIG (reference sequence). CDR3 loop: CALPAKSGANVLTF. The CDR3 DNA follows: TGTGCCTTGCCCGCTAAATCTGGGGCCAACGTCCTGACTTTC. Using reference TRBV30 and TRBJ2-6 for the parts outside the CDR3, the full variable domain is SQTIHQWPATLVQPVGSPLSLECTVEGTSNPNLYWYRQAAGRGLQLLFYSVGIGQISSEVPQNLSASRPQDRQFILSSKKLLLSDSGFYLCALPAKSGANVLTFGAGSRLTVL.

This clone has only one observation. The V call is TRBV9, the J call TRBJ1-1; 7 nucleotides agree with TRBD1. CDR1 is SGDLS, CDR2 YYNGEE, per germline. With 5 bases clipped from V and 4 bases from J, the junction kept 11 bases outside the gene matches. The CDR3 extends over 15 amino acids. The CDR3 DNA is TGTGCCAGCAGTTATACAGGGGCCGTGGGCACTGAAGCTTTCTTT. This encodes CASSYTGAVGTEAFF.

The V gene is TRBV9, the J gene TRBJ2-6; 8 positions match TRBD1. The CDR3 consists of 18 residues. Trimming at V came to 4 bases and at J to 1 base, leaving 10 bases not matched to a gene. Germline CDR1 is SGDLS and CDR2 is YYNGEE. The CDR3: CASSTSGQALSGANVLTF. The CDR3 DNA is TGTGCCAGCAGCACTTCGGGACAGGCTCTTTCTGGGGCCAACGTCCTGACTTTC.

This clone has a handful of counts. The chain has TRBV27 and TRBJ1-2, with D unclear. Germline values: CDR1 MNHEY, CDR2 SMNVEV (reference sequence). The CDR3 sequence is 12 residues long. V shed 6 bases and J shed 6 bases, with 11 bases lying between them. The chain's CDR3 is CASRVEGHGYTF. DNA of the CDR3: TGTGCCAGCAGAGTGGAGGGCCATGGCTACACCTTC.

This clone occurred once. The rearrangement joins TRBV6-1 to TRBJ2-1; 8 bases are shared with TRBD1. Trimming at V came to 4 bases and at J to 0 bases, leaving 5 bases not matched to a gene. The CDR3 has 16 amino acids. The germline V gene encodes CDR1 MNHNS and CDR2 SASEGT. The CDR3 protein is CASSATGDTSYNEQFF. The CDR3 nucleotides are TGTGCCAGCAGTGCGACAGGGGATACCTCCTACAATGAGCAGTTCTTC.

This clone was picked up a small number of times. The chain has TRBV19 and TRBJ1-5; perhaps TRBD1 as D (5 bases). With 5 bases removed from V and 7 bases from J, the gap between germline ends came to 15 bases. The CDR3 spans 14 residues. The germline gives CDR1 LNHDA, CDR2 SQIVND (reference sequence). CDR3 bases: TGTGCCAGTAGTCAGGGTCAGGGAGGGCAGCCCCAGCATTTT. Translation: CASSQGQGGQPQHF.

This chain links TRBV4-2 with TRBJ2-1, with 11 nucleotides matching TRBD2. Germline V gene sequence: CDR1 LGHNA, CDR2 YNFKEQ. The CDR3 is made up of 19 amino acids. Losses at the gene ends were 5 bases for V and 1 base for J; bases not matched to a gene: 13. The CDR3 DNA reads TGTGCCAGCAGCTCAAGAGGGGTTAGCGGGGGGGAATCCTACAATGAGCAGTTCTTC. Translated, it gives CASSSRGVSGGESYNEQFF.

J is TRBJ2-2 and V is TRBV7-9; a possible D gene is TRBD2 (5 bases). Looked up from germline, CDR1 is SEHNR and CDR2 is FQNEAQ (reference sequence). The CDR3 consists of 16 residues. Deletions cut 0 bases from V and 2 bases from J, with 10 bases between. The CDR3 here is CASSLAGAGNTGELFF. The CDR3 coding sequence is TGTGCCAGCAGCTTAGCGGGAGCTGGTAACACCGGGGAGCTGTTTTTT.

In this sample, this clone turned up once. The rearrangement uses TRBV6-1 and TRBJ2-3, with D possibly matching TRBD1 (7 bases). The V and J ends lost 4 bases and 1 base respectively, with 27 bases between them. Germline V lookup: CDR1 MNHNS, CDR2 SASEGT. The length of the CDR3 is 20 residues. The CDR3 sequence: CASSAIHLLQAGGRTDTQYF. The CDR3 DNA sequence: TGTGCCAGCAGTGCGATTCACCTTCTCCAGGCAGGGGGGCGCACAGATACGCAGTATTTT.

This chain uses TRBV5-6 with TRBJ2-1; TRBD2 matches 11 bases. CDR3 size: 17 residues. The junction had 15 bases not matched to a gene; V was cut back by 6 bases and J by 7 bases. Germline-derived CDR1 and CDR2 are SGHDT and YYEEEE. The CDR3 region has the DNA TGTGCCAGCACCTCAACTTTGGGACTAGCGGAACTGAATGAGCAGTTCTTC. Translation gives CASTSTLGLAELNEQFF.

To note about this clone: This specimen includes other DNA sequences encoding the same CDR3. In DNA, the CDR3 is TGTGCCAGTAGTATAAGTCAGGGTAGCTACGAGCAGTACTTC. It encodes CASSISQGSYEQYF. The gene calls are TRBV19 and TRBJ2-7, with D possibly matching TRBD1 (5 bases). Trimming shortened V by 2 bases and J by 3 bases, and 11 bases separated the two germline ends. The germline V gene encodes CDR1 LNHDA and CDR2 SQIVND (reference sequence). This CDR3 contains 14 residues.

The chain recombines TRBV5-6 with TRBJ2-2; 9 bases fit TRBD2. This CDR3 contains 16 residues. V shed 4 bases and J 7 bases; nucleotides not matched to a gene: 11. Germline V gene lookup returns CDR1 SGHDT and CDR2 YYEEEE. CDR3 in DNA: TGTGCCAGCAGCCTGCTTAGCGGGAGTAGTAACGGGGAGCTGTTTTTT. This sequence encodes CASSLLSGSSNGELFF.

This chain connects TRBV5-4 to TRBJ1-2; 9 bases are shared with TRBD1. The V gene's germline CDR1 is SGHNT and CDR2 YYREEE (reference sequence). CDR3 length: 14 amino acids. V shed 2 bases, J shed 8 bases, and the junction held 7 bases outside the gene matches. Here the CDR3 reads CASSFPGTGNGYTF. The DNA of the CDR3 is TGTGCCAGCAGCTTCCCCGGGACAGGGAACGGCTACACCTTC.

The rearrangement links TRBV15 to TRBJ1-2; 7 nucleotides line up with TRBD1. V trimming: 2 bases; J trimming: 4 bases; junction bases outside the gene matches: 10. The CDR3 has 16 residues. Germline V gives CDR1 LNHNV, CDR2 YYDKDF (reference sequence). The CDR3: CATSRSRGTAIYGYTF. DNA for the CDR3: TGTGCCACCAGCAGATCGCGAGGGACAGCTATCTATGGCTACACCTTC.

Only one count was recorded for this clone. The rearrangement uses TRBV6-1 and TRBJ2-3, with 9 nucleotides matching TRBD1. In germline, CDR1 is MNHNS, CDR2 SASEGT. After removal of 4 bases from V and 9 bases from J, the junction contained 5 bases not matched to a gene. The CDR3 sequence is 13 residues long. The CDR3 DNA reads as TGTGCCAGCAGTGGGGACAGGGTGGGCACGCAGTATTTT. Encoded protein: CASSGDRVGTQYF.

This clone has only one observation. The genes are TRBV30 and TRBJ2-7, with D tentatively TRBD1 (5 bases). The V end lost 4 bases, the J end lost 3 bases, and 13 bases lay between the germline ends. This CDR3 has 13 residues. Germline-derived CDR1 and CDR2 are GTSNPN and SVGIG (reference sequence). In DNA, the CDR3 is TGTGCCTGGACTGAAGGGGCAGACTACGAGCAGTACTTC. This codes for CAWTEGADYEQYF.

The chain uses TRBV5-1 and TRBJ1-1; D is undetermined. V lost 1 base to trimming and J lost 4 bases, with 17 bases between them. Germline V lookup: CDR1 SGHRS, CDR2 YFSETQ. The CDR3 is made up of 16 amino acids. The DNA of the CDR3 is TGCGCCAGCAGCTTGTTAACGTCGAGTGGGAGCACTGAAGCTTTCTTT. Residues: CASSLLTSSGSTEAFF. Full variable domain (rest looked up from reference TRBV5-1 and TRBJ1-1): KAGVTQTPRYLIKTRGQQVTLSCSPISGHRSVSWYQQTPGQGLQFLFEYFSETQRNKGNFPGRFSGRQFSNSRSEMNVSTLELGDSALYLCASSLLTSSGSTEAFFGQGTRLTVV.